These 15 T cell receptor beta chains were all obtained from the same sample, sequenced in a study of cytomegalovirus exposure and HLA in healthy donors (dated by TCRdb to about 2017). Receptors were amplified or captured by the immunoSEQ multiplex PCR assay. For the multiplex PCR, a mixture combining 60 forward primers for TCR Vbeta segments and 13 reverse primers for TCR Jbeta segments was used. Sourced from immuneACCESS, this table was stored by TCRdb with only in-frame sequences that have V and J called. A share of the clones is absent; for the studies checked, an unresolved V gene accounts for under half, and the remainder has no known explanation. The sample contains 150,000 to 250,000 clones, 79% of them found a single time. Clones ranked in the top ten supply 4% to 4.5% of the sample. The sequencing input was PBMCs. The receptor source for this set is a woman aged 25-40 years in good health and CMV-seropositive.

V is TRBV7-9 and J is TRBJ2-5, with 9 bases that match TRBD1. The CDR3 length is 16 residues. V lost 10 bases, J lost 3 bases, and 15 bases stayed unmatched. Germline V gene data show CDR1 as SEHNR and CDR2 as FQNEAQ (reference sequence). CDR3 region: CATLRGTGKPEETQYF. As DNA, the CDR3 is TGTGCCACACTCCGCGGGACAGGGAAACCTGAAGAGACCCAGTACTTC.

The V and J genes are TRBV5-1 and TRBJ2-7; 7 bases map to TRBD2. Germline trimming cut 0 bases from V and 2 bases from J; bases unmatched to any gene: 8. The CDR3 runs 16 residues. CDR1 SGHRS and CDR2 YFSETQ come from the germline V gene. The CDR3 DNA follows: TGCGCCAGCAGCTTGGCGGGGGGAGTGGGGACCTACGAGCAGTACTTC. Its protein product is CASSLAGGVGTYEQYF.

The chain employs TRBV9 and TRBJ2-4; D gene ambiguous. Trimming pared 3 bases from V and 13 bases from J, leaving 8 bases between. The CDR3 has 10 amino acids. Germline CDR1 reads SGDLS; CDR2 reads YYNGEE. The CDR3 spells CASSAQLQYF. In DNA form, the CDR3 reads TGTGCCAGCAGCGCACAGCTACAGTACTTC.

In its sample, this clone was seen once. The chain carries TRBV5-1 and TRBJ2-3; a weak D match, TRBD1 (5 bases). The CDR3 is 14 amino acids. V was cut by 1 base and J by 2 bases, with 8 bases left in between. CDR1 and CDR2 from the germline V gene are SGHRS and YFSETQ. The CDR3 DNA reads TGCGCCAGCAGCTTGTCCAGGGCCACAGATACGCAGTATTTT. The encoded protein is CASSLSRATDTQYF.

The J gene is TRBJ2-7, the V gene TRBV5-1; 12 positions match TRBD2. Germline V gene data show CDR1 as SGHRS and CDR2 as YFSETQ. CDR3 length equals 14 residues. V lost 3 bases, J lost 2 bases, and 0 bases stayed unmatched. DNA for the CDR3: TGCGCCAGCAGCTCTAGCGGGGGGGCCTACGAGCAGTACTTC. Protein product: CASSSSGGAYEQYF.

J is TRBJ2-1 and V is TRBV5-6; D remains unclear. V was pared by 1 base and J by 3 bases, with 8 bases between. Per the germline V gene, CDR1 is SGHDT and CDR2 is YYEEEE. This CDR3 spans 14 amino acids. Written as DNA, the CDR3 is TGTGCCAGCAGCTTGTTTTCACTCTACAATGAGCAGTTCTTC. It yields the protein CASSLFSLYNEQFF.

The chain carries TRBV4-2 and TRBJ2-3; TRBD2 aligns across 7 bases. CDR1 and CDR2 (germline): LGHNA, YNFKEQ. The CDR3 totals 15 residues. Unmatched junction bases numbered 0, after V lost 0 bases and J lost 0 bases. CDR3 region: CASSQELASTDTQYF. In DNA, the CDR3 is TGTGCCAGCAGCCAAGAACTAGCGAGCACAGATACGCAGTATTTT.

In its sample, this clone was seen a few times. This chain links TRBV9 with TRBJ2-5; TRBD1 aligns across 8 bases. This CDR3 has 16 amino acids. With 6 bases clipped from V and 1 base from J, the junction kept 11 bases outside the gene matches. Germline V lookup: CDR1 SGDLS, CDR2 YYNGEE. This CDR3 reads CASTTGTGGFQETQYF. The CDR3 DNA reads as TGTGCCAGCACCACCGGGACAGGCGGTTTCCAAGAGACCCAGTACTTC.

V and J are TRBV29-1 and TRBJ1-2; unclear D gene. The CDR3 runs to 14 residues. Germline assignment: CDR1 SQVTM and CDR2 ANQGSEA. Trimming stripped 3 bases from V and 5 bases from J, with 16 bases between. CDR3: CSVDLETIGYGYTF. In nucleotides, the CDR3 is TGCAGCGTTGATCTCGAGACTATAGGGTATGGCTACACCTTC.

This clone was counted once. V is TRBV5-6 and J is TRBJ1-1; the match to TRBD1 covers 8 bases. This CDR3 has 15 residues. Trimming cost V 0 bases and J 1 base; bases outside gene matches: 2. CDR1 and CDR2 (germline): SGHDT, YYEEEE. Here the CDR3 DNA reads TGTGCCAGCAGCTTGGCCGGGACAGGGAACACTGAAGCTTTCTTT. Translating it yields CASSLAGTGNTEAFF.

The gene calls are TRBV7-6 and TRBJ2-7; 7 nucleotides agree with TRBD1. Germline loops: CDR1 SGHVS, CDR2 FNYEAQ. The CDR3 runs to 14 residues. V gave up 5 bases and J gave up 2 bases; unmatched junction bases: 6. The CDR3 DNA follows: TGTGCCAGCAGCCGGGACAGAGAAACCTACGAGCAGTACTTC. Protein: CASSRDRETYEQYF.

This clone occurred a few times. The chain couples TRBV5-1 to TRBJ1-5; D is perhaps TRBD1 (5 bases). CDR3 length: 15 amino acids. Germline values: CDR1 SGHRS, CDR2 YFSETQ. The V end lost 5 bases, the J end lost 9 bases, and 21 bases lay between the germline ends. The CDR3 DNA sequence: TGCGCCAGCAGACGCGGGACTCCAATCCGACGGCCCCAGCATTTT. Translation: CASRRGTPIRRPQHF.

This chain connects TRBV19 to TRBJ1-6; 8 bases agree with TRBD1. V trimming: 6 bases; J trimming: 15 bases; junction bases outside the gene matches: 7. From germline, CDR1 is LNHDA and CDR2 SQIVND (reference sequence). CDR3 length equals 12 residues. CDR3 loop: CASSPQGGDLHF. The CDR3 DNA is TGTGCCAGTAGCCCACAGGGGGGGGACCTCCACTTT.

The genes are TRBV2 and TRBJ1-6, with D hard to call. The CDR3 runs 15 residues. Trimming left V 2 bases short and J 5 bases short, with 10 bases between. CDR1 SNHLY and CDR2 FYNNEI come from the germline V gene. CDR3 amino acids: CASSERGLHNSPLHF. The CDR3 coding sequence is TGTGCCAGCAGTGAAAGAGGCTTACATAATTCACCCCTCCACTTT.

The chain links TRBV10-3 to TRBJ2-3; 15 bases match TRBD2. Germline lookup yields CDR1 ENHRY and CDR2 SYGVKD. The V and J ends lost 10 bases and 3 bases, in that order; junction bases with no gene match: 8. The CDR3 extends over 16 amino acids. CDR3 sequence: CANSRGTSGRTDTQYF. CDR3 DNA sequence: TGTGCCAACTCGAGGGGGACTAGCGGGAGGACAGATACGCAGTATTTT.